The clone carrying this TCR beta chain has ten or more counts. The antigen is unknown. The data derive from a study of response to subunit inactivated influenza vaccine. Regarding the study as a whole: After each seasonal influenza vaccination, few new T cells are recruited, the authors suggested.

Trimming cost V 0 bases and J 4 bases, with 5 bases left between them. Germline lookup yields CDR1 SGHDT and CDR2 YYEEEE. This CDR3 comprises 13 residues. TCRdb called the RT-PCR reads again in MiXCR, with one record for every CDR3 protein. This sample yields roughly 710,000 distinct CDR3 sequences, of which 12% to 15% are seen a single time; 7.5% to 8% belongs to the top ten. The chain recombines TRBV5-6 with TRBJ2-1; D is unclear. The clonotype was recovered from a man aged 45-65 years who received an inactivated influenza vaccine. Sequencing used PBMCs from blood, obtained about 14 days before vaccination. The CDR3: CASSLDIYNEQFF. The CDR3 nucleotides read TGTGCCAGCAGCTTGGACATTTACAATGAGCAGTTCTTC. Looking up the rest from reference TRBV5-6 and TRBJ2-1 gives the full variable domain: DAGVTQSPTHLIKTRGQQVTLRCSPKSGHDTVSWYQQALGQGPQFIFQYYEEEERQRGNFPDRFSGHQFPNYSSELNVNALLLGDSALYLCASSLDIYNEQFFGPGTRLTVL.